These T cell receptor beta chains were read from a single sample in a study of T cells in placental villitis. Assay used: immunoSEQ multiplex PCR; TCRdb lists only in-frame clones, some missing. Of around 5,700 clones detected, around 80% appear once; the ten largest clones hold more than 7.5%. Sequenced input: placental tissue containing maternal and fetal cells. The receptors derive from a human patient with infectious villitis; the placental T cells may come from both mother and fetus. CDR3s include the opening cysteine and the closing phenylalanine or tryptophan. The D gene is left open where the match is weak. The listing skips clone size in some rows; elsewhere it reads once, few, many or a size class.

TRBV7-9	-	TRBJ1-1	-	TGTGCCAGCACCCCGACAGTGAACACTGAAGCTTTCTTT	CASTPTVNTEAFF
TRBV15	few	TRBJ2-7	-	TGTGCCACCAGCAGAGTAGGAGCAGGACTCTACGAGCAGTACTTC	CATSRVGAGLYEQYF
TRBV7-2	few	TRBJ1-2	TRBD1	TGTGCCAGCAGCTCAGGGGGTGATCATCGTGGCTACACCTTC	CASSSGGDHRGYTF
TRBV6-5	once	TRBJ1-6	-	TGTGCCAGCCGAACAGGGACGGGTTCACCCCTCCACTTT	CASRTGTGSPLHF
TRBV5-1	-	TRBJ1-2	-	TGCGCCAGCAGCTTGGACGGCTTAGGTGGCTACACCTTC	CASSLDGLGGYTF
TRBV18	-	TRBJ2-5	-	TGTGCCAACGACAGAAGGGCCCAGTACTTC	CANDRRAQYF
TRBV6-5	-	TRBJ1-1	-	TGTGCCAGCGCCGACAGATCTGAAGCTTTCTTT	CASADRSEAFF
TRBV28	-	TRBJ1-1	-	TGTGCCAGCAGTTTGGCAGGGGTTTCGAACACTGAAGCTTTCTTT	CASSLAGVSNTEAFF
TRBV11-3	few	TRBJ2-3	-	TGTGCCAGCAGCTTCGGCCCCCTTACAGATACGCAGTATTTT	CASSFGPLTDTQYF
TRBV6-5	-	TRBJ2-1	TRBD1	TGTGCCAGCAGTTCTCCGGGACAGGGTTACAATGAGCAGTTCTTC	CASSSPGQGYNEQFF
TRBV9	-	TRBJ1-1	-	TGTGCCAGCAGCCCAGAGACAGGAGTGAACACTGAAGCTTTCTTT	CASSPETGVNTEAFF
TRBV7-3	-	TRBJ1-2	-	TGTGCCAGCAGCCGCGGGGGGAGTAACTATGGCTACACCTTC	CASSRGGSNYGYTF
TRBV18	-	TRBJ2-3	TRBD1	TGTGCCAGCTCGTCCACGGGGACAGACTTCACAGATACGCAGTATTTT	CASSSTGTDFTDTQYF
TRBV12-3/TRBV12-4	-	TRBJ1-1	-	TGTGCCAGCAGTCATCAGGGTGGCACTGAAGCTTTCTTT	CASSHQGGTEAFF
TRBV29-1	-	TRBJ2-7	TRBD1	TGCAGCGTTGAAGGGTTAGGGGGCCTTTACGAGCAGTACTTC	CSVEGLGGLYEQYF
TRBV6-5	-	TRBJ1-2	-	TGTGCCAGCCGCAGGGACTATGGCTACACCTTC	CASRRDYGYTF
TRBV4-1	-	TRBJ1-1	-	TGCGCCAGCAGCAGTGGTACTGAAGCTTTCTTT	CASSSGTEAFF
TRBV7-9	-	TRBJ1-3	TRBD1	TGTGCCAGCAGCGCCCGGGACAGGGGAAGGGGAAACACCATATATTTT	CASSARDRGRGNTIYF
TRBV5-4	-	TRBJ2-3	TRBD1	TGTGCCAGCAGCTCGGACAGGGGACCAGATACGCAGTATTTT	CASSSDRGPDTQYF
TRBV30	-	TRBJ2-3	-	TGTGCCTGGAGCCCGGGGGCTCGGACAGATACGCAGTATTTT	CAWSPGARTDTQYF
TRBV29-1	few	TRBJ1-2	-	TGCAGCGTTGCCGGTTCCTATGGCTACACCTTC	CSVAGSYGYTF
TRBV18	-	TRBJ1-6	-	TGTGCCAGCTCACCAACATGGGGTTTAGGTTCACCCCTCCACTTT	CASSPTWGLGSPLHF
TRBV5-6	-	TRBJ1-5	-	TGTGCCAGCAGCTTAGCAGGGGCCGGGCAGCCCCAGCATTTT	CASSLAGAGQPQHF
TRBV29-1	-	TRBJ2-4	TRBD1	TGCAGCGCTACCGGGACAGGGACCAACATTCAGTACTTC	CSATGTGTNIQYF
TRBV6-4	-	TRBJ2-5	-	TGTGCCAGCAGAGCTACAGGACGGTCACAAGAGACCCAGTACTTC	CASRATGRSQETQYF
TRBV16	-	TRBJ1-1	-	TGTGCCAGCAGCCGCGCGGGAGATGTGACTGAAGCTTTCTTT	CASSRAGDVTEAFF
TRBV2	-	TRBJ2-5	TRBD2	TGTGCCAGCTCGGGGGGACCTTACCAAGAGACCCAGTACTTC	CASSGGPYQETQYF
TRBV5-4	-	TRBJ2-3	-	TGTGCCAGCAGCCATCATATAAGCACAGATACGCAGTATTTT	CASSHHISTDTQYF
TRBV7-9	once	TRBJ1-1	TRBD1	TGTGCCAGCAGCCCGACAGGGGCGGTCACTGAAGCTTTCTTT	CASSPTGAVTEAFF
TRBV20-1	once	TRBJ2-3	TRBD1	TGCAGTGCTAGTCCGGGACAGGGGAACCTCGATACGCAGTATTTT	CSASPGQGNLDTQYF
TRBV7-9	-	TRBJ1-1	TRBD1	TGTGCCAGCAGCCTCGACAGGGTAGAGGACACTGAAGCTTTCTTT	CASSLDRVEDTEAFF
TRBV7-9	-	TRBJ1-3	TRBD1	TGTGCCAGCAGCCGACAGGGTTTGGACACCATATATTTT	CASSRQGLDTIYF
TRBV5-4	-	TRBJ2-3	TRBD1	TGTGCCAGCAGCTTGGGGGGACAGGGTACAGATACGCAGTATTTT	CASSLGGQGTDTQYF
TRBV7-2	-	TRBJ2-6	TRBD2	TGTGCCAGCAGGCGGGGGGAACCTGGGGCCAACGTCCTGACTTTC	CASRRGEPGANVLTF
TRBV7-9	once	TRBJ1-1	-	TGTGCCAGCAGCTTTGTGGGACAGAACACTGAAGCTTTCTTT	CASSFVGQNTEAFF
TRBV7-2	-	TRBJ2-4	-	TGTGCCAGCAGCTTAGCGCTGGGGGCCGAAAACATTCAGTACTTC	CASSLALGAENIQYF
TRBV2	-	TRBJ2-1	-	TGTGCCGCATACACCGACAATGAGCAGTTCTTC	CAAYTDNEQFF
TRBV6-5	-	TRBJ1-2	-	TGTGCCAGCAGTTCCAATCCTCTCTATGGCTACACCTTC	CASSSNPLYGYTF
TRBV4-3	-	TRBJ2-5	-	TGCGCCAGCAGCCAAGCCGACTCACCAGGGGAGACCCAGTACTTC	CASSQADSPGETQYF
TRBV2	-	TRBJ1-5	-	TGTGCCAGCAGTGGAGGAGGCAATCAGCCCCAGCATTTT	CASSGGGNQPQHF
TRBV11-1	-	TRBJ1-6	-	TGTGCCAGCAGCTTAGGGCCAGGATCTAATTCACCCCTCCACTTT	CASSLGPGSNSPLHF
TRBV11-3	-	TRBJ2-7	-	TGTGCCAGCAGCTCCAATTCAGGCGAGCAGTACTTC	CASSSNSGEQYF
TRBV21-1	-	TRBJ2-7	-	TGTGCCAGCAGAAAAGGCGGGACTAGCCGGGACGAGCAGTACTTC	CASRKGGTSRDEQYF
TRBV4-3	-	TRBJ2-3	TRBD2	TGCGCCAGCAGCCAAGGAACTAGCGGGAACACAGATACGCAGTATTTT	CASSQGTSGNTDTQYF
TRBV7-9	-	TRBJ2-7	-	TGTGCCAGCAGCTTAATGGTCAGCTACGAGCAGTACTTC	CASSLMVSYEQYF
TRBV13	-	TRBJ2-7	-	TGTGCCAGCAGCTTAGCTGGCCGGCCCTACGAGCAGTACTTC	CASSLAGRPYEQYF
TRBV5-1	-	TRBJ2-3	-	TGCGCCAGCAGAGGGGTAGGGGGAGGCCCAGATACGCAGTATTTT	CASRGVGGGPDTQYF
TRBV2	few	TRBJ1-2	-	TGTGCCAGCAGTGAGCGGGCAGACTATGGCTACACCTTC	CASSERADYGYTF
TRBV5-4	-	TRBJ2-7	-	TGTGCCAGCAGCCCCGACGCAGTTTCCTCCTCCTACGAGCAGTACTTC	CASSPDAVSSSYEQYF
TRBV5-4	-	TRBJ2-4	-	TGTGCCAGCAGCTCCTGGGGCCGTAGGCACATTCAGTACTTC	CASSSWGRRHIQYF
TRBV7-9	-	TRBJ1-1	-	TGTGCCAGCAGCGCCGACATTGGTACTGAAGCTTTCTTT	CASSADIGTEAFF
TRBV5-1	-	TRBJ1-1	-	TGCGCCAGCAGCTTGGGATTGGGAGTACAGAACACTGAAGCTTTCTTT	CASSLGLGVQNTEAFF
TRBV4-3	-	TRBJ2-4	TRBD1	TGCACCAGCAGCCAAGAGGGCAGGGGGCTGGGAACAGCCAAAAACATTCAGTACTTC	CTSSQEGRGLGTAKNIQYF
TRBV10-3	once	TRBJ2-3	TRBD2	TGTGCCATCAGTGAGTCGCGGGGGGGCACAGATACGCAGTATTTT	CAISESRGGTDTQYF
TRBV6-5	-	TRBJ2-1	-	TGTGCCAGCCAACTAGGGAATGAGCAGTTCTTC	CASQLGNEQFF